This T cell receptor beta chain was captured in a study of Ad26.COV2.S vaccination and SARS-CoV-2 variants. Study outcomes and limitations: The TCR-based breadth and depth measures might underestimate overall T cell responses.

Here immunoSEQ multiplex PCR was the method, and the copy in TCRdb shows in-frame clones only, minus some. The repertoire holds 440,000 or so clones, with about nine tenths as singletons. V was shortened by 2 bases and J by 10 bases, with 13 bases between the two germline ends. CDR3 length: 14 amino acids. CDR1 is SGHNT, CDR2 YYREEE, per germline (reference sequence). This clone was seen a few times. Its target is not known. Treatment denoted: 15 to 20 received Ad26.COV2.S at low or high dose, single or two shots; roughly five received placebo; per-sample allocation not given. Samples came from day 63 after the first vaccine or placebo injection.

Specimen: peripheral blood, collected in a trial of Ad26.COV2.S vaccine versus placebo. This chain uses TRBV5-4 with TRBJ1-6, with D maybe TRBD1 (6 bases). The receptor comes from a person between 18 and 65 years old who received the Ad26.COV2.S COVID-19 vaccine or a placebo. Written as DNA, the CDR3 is TGTGCCAGCAGCTTTAACAGGGACCAATCACCCCTCCACTTT. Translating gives CASSFNRDQSPLHF.